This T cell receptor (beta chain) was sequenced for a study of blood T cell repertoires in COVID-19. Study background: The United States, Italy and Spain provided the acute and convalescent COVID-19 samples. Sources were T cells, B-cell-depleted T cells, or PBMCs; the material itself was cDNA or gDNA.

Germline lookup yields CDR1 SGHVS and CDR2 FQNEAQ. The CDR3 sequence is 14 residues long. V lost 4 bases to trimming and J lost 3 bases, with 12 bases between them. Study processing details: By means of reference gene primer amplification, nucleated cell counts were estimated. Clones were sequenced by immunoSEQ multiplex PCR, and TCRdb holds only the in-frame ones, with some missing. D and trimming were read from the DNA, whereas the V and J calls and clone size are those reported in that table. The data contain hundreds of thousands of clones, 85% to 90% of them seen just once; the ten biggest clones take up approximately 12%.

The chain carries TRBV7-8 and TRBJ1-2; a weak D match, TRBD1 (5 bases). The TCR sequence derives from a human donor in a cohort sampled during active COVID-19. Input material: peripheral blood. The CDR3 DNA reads TGTGCCAGCAGCTCCGGCAGGGTTGACTATGGCTACACCTTC. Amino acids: CASSSGRVDYGYTF.